This T cell receptor beta chain was identified during a study of graft-versus-host responses after intestinal transplantation. Study-level findings and limits: Among circulating GvH clones, peak levels were associated with early post-transplant declines in HvG clones. GvH clones turned up in recipient marrow; some had shown up first in ileum or blood.

The assay was immunoSEQ multiplex PCR, and TCRdb's table has in-frame clones only and misses some. The repertoire includes about 88,000 clones, about 95% of them detected once, and 0.15% to 0.2% sits in the top ten. Trimming removed 3 bases from V and 6 bases from J; junction bases left unmatched: 6. Germline V gene lookup returns CDR1 KGHSH and CDR2 LQKENI. This CDR3 has 15 amino acids. Worth noting for this clone: What it binds is unknown.

Material: unstimulated CD4+ T cells sorted from spleen or lymph node cells, obtained before transplant. The V call is TRBV18, the J call TRBJ2-2; 8 positions agree with TRBD1. The sequence came from a human donor who was the organ donor for an intestinal transplant. The chain's CDR3 is CASSPRTGLAGELFF. For the CDR3, the DNA is TGTGCCAGCTCACCCCGGACAGGGCTGGCCGGGGAGCTGTTTTTT.